This TCR beta chain originates from a study of beta chain features in type 1 diabetes. The study's findings and limits: Comparison showed that naive, central memory and Treg TCRB repertoires appeared more similar among patients than among healthy donors. All four CD4+ subsets from Type 1 diabetes patients carried moderately but significantly shorter TCRB CDR3s. VDJ junctions from type 1 diabetes patients carried fewer insertions and larger deletions.

This clone turned up a few times. Its cognate antigen is unknown. Other DNA sequences in this sample translate to the same CDR3. On average, the one heparinised blood draw given by each donor was roughly 100 mL. Sorted CD4+ subsets: naive, central memory, regulatory, stem cell-like memory (CD45RO/CCR7/CD25/CD127/CD95/CD27 panel). Since all of the isolated RNA was reverse transcribed, expressed TCRB transcripts were what got sequenced. The assay was immunoSEQ multiplex PCR, and TCRdb's table has in-frame clones only and misses some. The top ten hold approximately 0.022% of the sample, which has nearly 700,000 clones, roughly 13% seen once. The sequencing sample was made of naive CD4+ T cells from blood. The receptor's source is a man aged 18 to 30 with type 1 diabetes.

The CDR3 spells CAWSPGETQYF. The CDR3 coding sequence is TGTGCCTGGAGCCCAGGAGAGACCCAGTACTTC. The V and J genes are TRBV30 and TRBJ2-5, with D unresolved. The CDR3 totals 11 residues. Trimming took off 3 bases at V and 4 bases at J, with 6 bases between the two ends. Germline V CDR1 and CDR2: GTSNPN, SVGIG (reference sequence).